Each of the 27 T cell receptor beta chains below was sequenced from the same sample in a study of sequential checkpoint blockade in melanoma. As to treatment: randomized to nivolumab then ipilimumab (arm A) or the reverse (arm B). Clones were read by immunoSEQ multiplex PCR, and TCRdb kept only the in-frame ones, dropping some. The sample lists 20,000 or so clones, approximately 72% occurring once. This specimen consisted of CD8+ T cells sorted from blood (inferred from file names), obtained from a patient given nivolumab and ipilimumab in sequence. These receptors were collected from a human donor with melanoma.

This clone was recorded many times. The rearrangement links TRBV13 to TRBJ1-3; D might be TRBD1 (6 bases). With 4 bases removed from V and 2 bases from J, the gap between germline ends came to 18 bases. This CDR3 region has 17 residues. The V gene's germline CDR1 is PRHDT and CDR2 FYEKMQ (reference sequence). In DNA form, the CDR3 reads TGTGCCAGCAGCTCCCGACAGGTGCTTCAGCCTGGAAACACCATATATTTT. As protein: CASSSRQVLQPGNTIYF.

The V and J genes are TRBV10-2 and TRBJ2-5, with 8 bases fitting TRBD1. Matching the DNA end better, TRBJ2-7 makes the J call doubtful. This CDR3 region has 13 residues. Germline CDR1 WSHSY, CDR2 SAAADI. CDR3: CASSQGASYEQYF. The CDR3, as DNA: TGCGCCAGCAGCCAGGGGGCCTCCTACGAGCAGTACTTC.

This clone came up a few times. The gene calls are TRBV7-9 and TRBJ1-2; D not certain. The CDR3 length is 14 residues. The V gene's germline CDR1 is SEHNR and CDR2 FQNEAQ (reference sequence). V lost 1 base, J lost 4 bases, and 10 bases lay in between. DNA of the CDR3: TGTGCCAGCAGCTTAGTGGCCGATTCCTATGGCTACACCTTC. Translation gives CASSLVADSYGYTF.

The count of this clone is one. The chain combines TRBV6-5 with TRBJ1-2; D perhaps matches TRBD1 (5 bases). The V and J ends lost 4 bases and 8 bases respectively, with 11 bases between them. CDR1 and CDR2 (germline): MNHEY, SVGAGI. This CDR3 contains 12 residues. CDR3 loop: CASSSTVHGYTF. CDR3 coding DNA: TGTGCCAGCAGTTCGACAGTCCACGGCTACACCTTC.

The chain links TRBV7-9 to TRBJ1-1; 7 positions match TRBD1. After removal of 3 bases from V and 2 bases from J, the junction contained 6 bases not matched to a gene. CDR1 and CDR2 from the germline V gene are SEHNR and FQNEAQ (reference sequence). The CDR3 loop spans 15 amino acids. The CDR3 nucleotides are TGTGCCAGCAGCTTCCGGGACAGCTTAAACACTGAAGCTTTCTTT. Translated, it gives CASSFRDSLNTEAFF.

This clone showed up just once. This rearrangement joins TRBV7-8 to TRBJ2-7; 14 bases are a match to TRBD2. V shed 3 bases, J shed 5 bases, and the junction held 12 bases outside the gene matches. This CDR3 is built from 18 residues. Per the germline V gene, CDR1 is SGHVS and CDR2 is FQNEAQ. The CDR3 DNA sequence: TGTGCCAGCAGCTTCCCGACCGGGACTAGCGGGGGTGTTAACGAGCAGTACTTC. This gives the protein CASSFPTGTSGGVNEQYF.

Only a few counts were recorded for this clone. This rearrangement joins TRBV19 to TRBJ1-2; 7 nucleotides agree with TRBD1. The CDR3 length is 13 residues. The germline CDR1 and CDR2 sequences are LNHDA and SQIVND (reference sequence). Trimming at V came to 3 bases and at J to 6 bases, leaving 4 bases not matched to a gene. The CDR3 here is CASSITGADGYTF. The CDR3 nucleotides are TGTGCCAGTAGTATCACAGGGGCCGATGGCTACACCTTC. The whole variable domain, remainder taken from reference TRBV19 and TRBJ1-2, is DGGITQSPKYLFRKEGQNVTLSCEQNLNHDAMYWYRQDPGQGLRLIYYSQIVNDFQKGDIAEGYSVSREKKESFPLTVTSAQKNPTAFYLCASSITGADGYTFGSGTRLTVV.

The chain couples TRBV7-6 to TRBJ2-7; possible D gene TRBD1, 6 bases. Germline loops: CDR1 SGHVS, CDR2 FNYEAQ. This CDR3 spans 15 amino acids. The V end was cut by 5 bases, the J end by 2 bases, with 16 bases between. Here the CDR3 reads CASSRGTGFAYEQYF. CDR3 DNA: TGTGCCAGCAGCCGTGGAACAGGGTTCGCCTACGAGCAGTACTTC. The variable domain in full, with the rest retrieved from reference TRBV7-6 and TRBJ2-7, is GAGVSQSPRYKVTKRGQDVALRCDPISGHVSLYWYRQALGQGPEFLTYFNYEAQQDKSGLPNDRFSAERPEGSISTLTIQRTEQRDSAMYRCASSRGTGFAYEQYFGPGTRLTVT.

V is TRBV5-6 and J is TRBJ1-6; D unclear. This CDR3 has 15 amino acids. CDR1 and CDR2 (germline): SGHDT, YYEEEE. V shed 4 bases and J shed 7 bases, with 15 bases lying between them. The DNA of the CDR3 is TGTGCCAGCAGCCTTTGGGAGGCGGGAAATTCACCCCTCCACTTT. As protein: CASSLWEAGNSPLHF.

In its sample, this clone was seen a few times. The V call is TRBV7-9, the J call TRBJ1-1; the match to TRBD1 covers 7 bases. CDR1 is SEHNR and CDR2 is FQNEAQ in the germline V gene (reference sequence). After removal of 5 bases from V and 6 bases from J, the junction contained 9 bases not matched to a gene. This CDR3 region has 14 residues. CDR3 DNA sequence: TGTGCCAGCAGCCTAGGGGGCGGGAGCCCTGAAGCTTTCTTT. It specifies CASSLGGGSPEAFF.

This sequence joins TRBV6-1 and TRBJ1-2; 8 bases line up with TRBD1. Germline V gives CDR1 MNHNS, CDR2 SASEGT. V was clipped by 1 base and J by 5 bases; unmatched bases: 9. The CDR3 extends over 16 amino acids. The CDR3 DNA reads TGTGCCAGCAGTGAAGATGACAGGGGAACAGGGTATGGCTACACCTTC. It specifies CASSEDDRGTGYGYTF.

The sample holds one count of this clone. The genes are TRBV19 and TRBJ1-5; D is perhaps TRBD1 (5 bases). CDR3 size: 15 residues. Germline assignment: CDR1 LNHDA and CDR2 SQIVND (reference sequence). V lost 7 bases and J lost 5, with 18 bases in between. The CDR3 DNA sequence: TGTGCCAGTAACCTAGTCCGGGACTCGTATCAGCCCCAGCATTTT. Translating it yields CASNLVRDSYQPQHF.

The table lists this clone with a count of one. V gene TRBV6-5 combines with J gene TRBJ2-7; 13 bases are shared with TRBD2. The CDR3 covers 15 residues. Germline values: CDR1 MNHEY, CDR2 SVGAGI. V was clipped by 5 bases and J by 5 bases; unmatched bases: 6. DNA for the CDR3: TGTGCCAGCAGTCCGACTAGCGGGGGGTTCCACGAGCAGTACTTC. This codes for CASSPTSGGFHEQYF.

The chain joins TRBV21-1 to TRBJ2-5; TRBD1 reflects the table's D call only, with no check against the DNA. TRBV21-1 is reported as a pseudogene. This CDR3 has 22 residues. CDR3 residues: CASSRRTGNNQETQYSQETQYF. The CDR3 nucleotides are TGTGCCAGCAGCAGAAGGACAGGGAACAACCAAGAGACCCAGTACTCTCAAGAGACCCAGTACTTC.

The chain has TRBV11-2 and TRBJ2-7; 9 bases match TRBD2. The germline CDR1 and CDR2 sequences are SGHAT and FQNNGV. CDR3 size: 13 residues. J lost 3 bases, V lost 3 bases, and 0 bases had no gene match. CDR3 sequence: CASSFSGSYEQYF. The DNA of the CDR3 is TGTGCCAGCAGCTTTAGCGGGAGCTACGAGCAGTACTTC.

The chain combines TRBV11-2 with TRBJ2-7; a possible D gene is TRBD1 (6 bases). Trimming removed 1 base at V and 6 bases at J, with 10 bases between. Germline V gene sequence: CDR1 SGHAT, CDR2 FQNNGV. The CDR3 has 13 amino acids. CDR3 in amino acids: CASSLVLGAEQYF. DNA of the CDR3: TGTGCCAGCAGCTTAGTTCTGGGGGCCGAGCAGTACTTC.

The DNA of the CDR3 is TGTGCCAGCAGCCCAAACCCTACAGATCCCGGAAACACCATATATTTT. Translation: CASSPNPTDPGNTIYF. This rearrangement joins TRBV7-9 to TRBJ1-3; no firm D call. CDR3 size: 16 residues. V shed 5 bases and J shed 4 bases, with 18 bases lying between them. Germline CDR1 SEHNR, CDR2 FQNEAQ (reference sequence).

J is TRBJ2-7 and V is TRBV9; 8 bases agree with TRBD2. CDR1 is SGDLS and CDR2 is YYNGEE in the germline V gene. The ends lost 0 bases at V and 5 bases at J; junction bases unmatched: 4. This CDR3 has 14 amino acids. In nucleotides, the CDR3 is TGTGCCAGCAGCGTAGCGGGAGGGCCCCACGAGCAGTACTTC. It is translated as CASSVAGGPHEQYF.

The V call is TRBV6-6, the J call TRBJ1-1; possible D gene TRBD1, 5 bases. Germline CDR1 and CDR2: MNHNY and SVGAGI (reference sequence). The CDR3 is made up of 10 amino acids. Trimming took off 5 bases at V and 8 bases at J, with 6 bases between the two ends. CDR3 region: CASSGGEAFF. The CDR3 nucleotides read TGTGCCAGCAGTGGGGGGGAAGCTTTCTTT.

V usage is TRBV28 and J usage is TRBJ2-7, with TRBD1 matching over 7 bases. The germline gives CDR1 MDHEN, CDR2 SYDVKM. The CDR3 contains 15 residues. V gave up 6 bases and J gave up 2 bases; unmatched junction bases: 10. CDR3 sequence: CASSPEGRGTYEQYF. The CDR3 region has the DNA TGTGCCAGCAGCCCTGAAGGCAGGGGGACCTACGAGCAGTACTTC.

The chain uses TRBV2 and TRBJ2-1; possible D gene TRBD1, 6 bases. From germline, CDR1 is SNHLY and CDR2 FYNNEI. The V and J ends lost 6 bases and 3 bases respectively, with 15 bases between them. This CDR3 spans 15 amino acids. This CDR3 reads CASRKPGQIYNEQFF. CDR3 sequence (DNA): TGTGCCAGCAGGAAACCGGGACAAATCTACAATGAGCAGTTCTTC.

CDR3 sequence: CASSRYGGSLETQYF. In DNA form, the CDR3 reads TGTGCCAGCAGTCGGTACGGCGGGAGCTTGGAGACCCAGTACTTC. The chain has TRBV28 and TRBJ2-5; 7 bases match TRBD2. The CDR3 contains 15 residues. The germline CDR1 and CDR2 sequences are MDHEN and SYDVKM. J gave up 5 bases and V 5 bases, and 11 bases lay outside the gene matches. Variable domain in full (rest from reference TRBV28 and TRBJ2-5): DVKVTQSSRYLVKRTGEKVFLECVQDMDHENMFWYRQDPGLGLRLIYFSYDVKMKEKGDIPEGYSVSREKKERFSLILESASTNQTSMYLCASSRYGGSLETQYFGPGTRLLVL.

This rearrangement joins TRBV27 to TRBJ1-5; D is uncertain. V was cut by 3 bases and J by 1 base, with 13 bases left in between. The CDR3 is made up of 16 amino acids. Per germline, CDR1 MNHEY and CDR2 SMNVEV (reference sequence). In DNA, the CDR3 is TGTGCCAGCAGTTTGGTACAGAGGGAGAGCAATCAGCCCCAGCATTTT. It encodes CASSLVQRESNQPQHF.

This rearrangement joins TRBV2 to TRBJ2-1; no clear D. The CDR3 has 15 residues. Trimming took 3 bases from V and 2 from J, leaving 11 bases between them. Germline V lookup: CDR1 SNHLY, CDR2 FYNNEI. The CDR3 region is CASSEMVSPYNEQFF. DNA for the CDR3: TGTGCCAGCAGTGAGATGGTGAGCCCCTACAATGAGCAGTTCTTC.

The V call is TRBV6-6, the J call TRBJ2-7; D is undetermined. Trimming removed 7 bases at V and 5 bases at J, with 12 bases between. Germline loops: CDR1 MNHNY, CDR2 SVGAGI (reference sequence). The CDR3 has 12 residues. The CDR3, as DNA: TGTGCCAGCACCGGCGGTGGCCACGAGCAGTACTTC. Its translation: CASTGGGHEQYF.

The rearrangement uses TRBV5-4 and TRBJ1-2; no clear D gene. This CDR3 contains 17 residues. From germline, CDR1 is SGHNT and CDR2 YYREEE (reference sequence). Between the trimmed V and J ends, which lost 1 base and 0 bases, there was a span of 16 bases. The chain's CDR3 is CASSLFSVAKANYGYTF. In DNA form, the CDR3 reads TGTGCCAGCAGCTTGTTTTCAGTAGCAAAAGCTAACTATGGCTACACCTTC.

The chain recombines TRBV7-9 with TRBJ1-1; D possibly corresponds to TRBD1 (5 bases). V gave up 3 bases and J gave up 0 bases, with 11 bases separating them. Germline CDR1 reads SEHNR; CDR2 reads FQNEAQ (reference sequence). The CDR3 contains 15 residues. The CDR3, as DNA: TGTGCCAGCAGCTTCCCCCAGGGAATGAACACTGAAGCTTTCTTT. Its protein product is CASSFPQGMNTEAFF. Complete variable domain (other parts from reference TRBV7-9 and TRBJ1-1): DTGVSQNPRHKITKRGQNVTFRCDPISEHNRLYWYRQTLGQGPEFLTYFQNEAQLEKSRLLSDRFSAERPKGSFSTLEIQRTEQGDSAMYLCASSFPQGMNTEAFFGQGTRLTVV.